The 16 T cell receptor beta chains reported below all come from one sample, sequenced in a study of OX40 agonist ivuxolimab in advanced cancers. Clones were read by immunoSEQ multiplex PCR, and TCRdb kept only the in-frame ones, dropping some. The table records approximately 70,000 clones, around 85% of them present only once. Sample: CD4+ or CD8+ T cells sorted from blood, taken in a trial of the OX40 agonist ivuxolimab. The receptors were sampled from an adult with an advanced solid tumor such as melanoma, head and neck, liver or kidney cancer.

The rearrangement joins TRBV7-9 to TRBJ2-3; 9 nucleotides match TRBD1. Germline lookup yields CDR1 SEHNR and CDR2 FQNEAQ (reference sequence). Unmatched junction bases numbered 14, after V lost 4 bases and J lost 9 bases. This CDR3 region has 16 residues. DNA of the CDR3: TGTGCCAGCAGCTCCGGCCCGGGACAGGGAGGCCTAACGCAGTATTTT. Residues: CASSSGPGQGGLTQYF.

This clone showed up just a few times. The chain combines TRBV2 with TRBJ1-1; D possibly corresponds to TRBD1 (6 bases). Germline V CDR1 and CDR2: SNHLY, FYNNEI. This CDR3 has 17 amino acids. V was trimmed by 1 base and J by 1 base, leaving 16 bases between them. CDR3 DNA: TGTGCCAGCAGTGAAGGGGGGCGGGTTTATGCGAACACTGAAGCTTTCTTT. Translation: CASSEGGRVYANTEAFF. Using reference TRBV2 and TRBJ1-1 for the parts outside the CDR3, the full variable domain is EPEVTQTPSHQVTQMGQEVILRCVPISNHLYFYWYRQILGQKVEFLVSFYNNEISEKSEIFDDQFSVERPDGSNFTLKIRSTKLEDSAMYFCASSEGGRVYANTEAFFGQGTRLTVV.

V gene TRBV7-9 combines with J gene TRBJ1-1, with 7 bases that match TRBD1. The trim removed 4 bases at V and 1 base at J, leaving 6 bases unmatched. The CDR3 is 15 residues long. CDR1 and CDR2 (germline): SEHNR, FQNEAQ (reference sequence). The CDR3 sequence: CASSSNRGSNTEAFF. The CDR3 DNA reads as TGTGCCAGCAGCTCTAACAGGGGATCGAACACTGAAGCTTTCTTT.

The V gene is TRBV10-3, the J gene TRBJ2-6; D gene uncertain. The CDR3 sequence is 15 residues long. Trimming took 0 bases from V and 0 from J, leaving 3 bases between them. Germline assignment: CDR1 ENHRY and CDR2 SYGVKD. This chain's CDR3 is CAISESSSGANVLTF. The CDR3 DNA reads TGTGCCATCAGTGAGTCGAGCTCTGGGGCCAACGTCCTGACTTTC.

The chain couples TRBV11-1 to TRBJ1-6; D call uncertain. This CDR3 spans 13 amino acids. The V gene lost 4 bases and the J gene lost 8 bases, with 9 bases spanning the gap. CDR1 is SGHAT and CDR2 is FQDESV in the germline V gene (reference sequence). The CDR3 reads CASSSQRDSPLHF. The DNA for the CDR3 is TGTGCCAGCAGCTCTCAAAGGGATTCACCCCTCCACTTT.

Remarks on this clone: Other DNA sequences from this sample encode an identical CDR3 as well. This rearrangement joins TRBV4-2 to TRBJ2-1; TRBD2 matches at 7 bases. The CDR3 is made up of 15 amino acids. Per the germline V gene, CDR1 is LGHNA and CDR2 is YNFKEQ. V gave up 0 bases and J gave up 6 bases; unmatched junction bases: 5. DNA for the CDR3: TGTGCCAGCAGCCAAGAAGGGTCGGGGGGCAATGAGCAGTTCTTC. It translates to CASSQEGSGGNEQFF.

The V and J genes are TRBV6-5 and TRBJ1-2; no firm D call. The V end lost 4 bases, the J end lost 1 base, and 10 bases lay between the germline ends. The CDR3 is 14 amino acids. From germline, CDR1 is MNHEY and CDR2 SVGAGI. The CDR3 DNA reads TGTGCCAGCAGTTTCGACGGGGATAACTATGGCTACACCTTC. This codes for CASSFDGDNYGYTF.

The V and J genes are TRBV27 and TRBJ2-5; 9 bases map to TRBD1. The CDR3 is 13 residues long. Trimming removed 5 bases from V and 5 bases from J; junction bases left unmatched: 3. Germline CDR1 is MNHEY and CDR2 is SMNVEV (reference sequence). The chain's CDR3 is CASSVQGAETQYF. In DNA form, the CDR3 reads TGTGCCAGCAGTGTACAGGGGGCGGAGACCCAGTACTTC.

This rearrangement joins TRBV4-1 to TRBJ1-6; D may be TRBD1 (5 bases). V lost 3 bases and J 9 bases, leaving 12 bases between the germline ends. Germline values: CDR1 MGHRA, CDR2 YSYEKL. CDR3 length: 14 residues. CDR3 amino acids: CASSHRDPGSPLHF. In DNA form, the CDR3 reads TGCGCCAGCAGCCACAGGGACCCAGGTTCACCCCTCCACTTT.

The genes are TRBV30 and TRBJ1-1, with TRBD1 matching over 7 bases. The CDR3 length is 13 residues. The germline CDR1 and CDR2 sequences are GTSNPN and SVGIG (reference sequence). J gave up 2 bases and V 3 bases, and 3 bases lay outside the gene matches. The CDR3 loop is CAWSTGVNTEAFF. In DNA form, the CDR3 reads TGTGCCTGGAGCACAGGGGTTAACACTGAAGCTTTCTTT.

This chain joins TRBV5-8 and TRBJ1-4; D is ambiguous. V lost 0 bases to trimming and J lost 8 bases, with 17 bases between them. This CDR3 is 16 amino acids long. Germline loops: CDR1 SGHTS, CDR2 YDEGEE. CDR3 coding DNA: TGTGCCAGCAGCTTGGCAGCATTTTCGAGAGGGGAAAAACTGTTTTTT. Protein product: CASSLAAFSRGEKLFF.

The chain employs TRBV10-2 and TRBJ2-3; 7 bases map to TRBD1. Germline CDR1 is WSHSY and CDR2 is SAAADI. V was clipped by 2 bases and J by 0 bases; unmatched bases: 5. The CDR3 is 16 amino acids. For the CDR3, the DNA is TGCGCCAGCAGTGAGGGGACAGCTGCTAGCACAGATACGCAGTATTTT. The encoded protein is CASSEGTAASTDTQYF.

This chain connects TRBV7-2 to TRBJ2-7, with TRBD1 matching 7 bases. This CDR3 comprises 16 residues. J lost 3 bases, V lost 1 base, and 9 bases had no gene match. Germline CDR1 is SGHTA and CDR2 is FQGNSA. The CDR3 nucleotides read TGTGCCAGCAGCTTAGTAGGCACAGGGGTAGGCTACGAGCAGTACTTC. Its protein product is CASSLVGTGVGYEQYF.

This clone occurred a few times. The V gene is TRBV21-1, the J gene TRBJ2-2; the table's D gene call, TRBD1, was not cross checked with the DNA. TRBV21-1 is an annotated pseudogene. The CDR3 contains 17 residues. CDR3 amino acids: CASSKAAGQGSTGELFF. The CDR3 DNA is TGTGCCAGCAGCAAAGCGGCGGGACAGGGAAGCACCGGGGAGCTGTTTTTT.

This clone showed up just once. The chain uses TRBV20-1 and TRBJ2-1; D unresolved. Germline-derived CDR1 and CDR2 are DFQATT and SNEGSKA (reference sequence). With 5 bases removed from V and 6 bases from J, the gap between germline ends came to 8 bases. This CDR3 region has 11 residues. In nucleotides, the CDR3 is TGCAGTGCTCGTGGAACCAATGAGCAGTTCTTC. It specifies CSARGTNEQFF.

This clone was observed once. This rearrangement joins TRBV10-2 to TRBJ2-2; a possible D gene is TRBD2 (6 bases). The CDR3 sequence is 16 residues long. Germline-derived CDR1 and CDR2 are WSHSY and SAAADI. V shed 3 bases and J shed 6 bases, with 17 bases lying between them. CDR3 DNA: TGCGCCAGCAGTGATCTTGGGACTGTGGGCGCCGGGGAGCTGTTTTTT. Protein: CASSDLGTVGAGELFF.